The clone carrying this TCR beta chain was seen just once. While infection was still active, Seattle patients were enrolled and then followed longitudinally. In the authors' methods: Reference gene primers were amplified, and this amplification served to estimate nucleated cell counts. Generated by immunoSEQ multiplex PCR, the TCRdb table keeps only in-frame clones and is missing some. That table gives V, J and clone size, and the DNA gave D and trimming. The sample holds approximately 120,000 clones, roughly four fifths seen once. This entry belongs to a study of blood T cell repertoires in COVID-19. Study details: Both acute and convalescent COVID-19 samples were obtained from the United States, Italy and Spain. Sample material is recorded as cDNA or gDNA derived from T cells, B-cell-depleted T cells, or PBMCs.

This CDR3 spans 15 amino acids. The V segment lost 0 bases and the J segment 7 bases; nucleotides outside the gene matches: 8. Germline CDR1 GTSNPN, CDR2 SVGIG (reference sequence). Sequencing used peripheral blood. This sequence originates from a man at least 80 years old with COVID-19, enrolled during active disease. V and J are TRBV30 and TRBJ2-2; 7 nucleotides match TRBD1. CDR3 protein: CAWSVKKGAGGELFF. The CDR3 bases are TGTGCCTGGAGTGTAAAGAAGGGGGCGGGCGGGGAGCTGTTTTTT.